This TCR beta chain was obtained from a study of shared clonotypes between healthy human individuals. General study points: Naive subsets, compared against memory subsets, generally had larger estimated richness values. Naive CD4 clonotypes were shared across a handful of donors at 5% to 6%.

Within Nashville, Tennessee resided all donors, each a Caucasian adult. Negatively enriched CD4+ T cells were divided by CD45RA into naive and memory. Germline V gives CDR1 SGHAT, CDR2 FQNNGV. CDR3 length equals 15 residues. The V segment lost 6 bases and the J segment 5 bases; nucleotides outside the gene matches: 10. The method was immunoSEQ multiplex PCR; TCRdb's version includes in-frame clones alone and lacks a portion of them. This sample has around 2.1 million clones, with about 94% found just once. Remarks on this clone: Antigen: not known.

Sequences were obtained from naive CD4+ T cells sorted from blood. Subset noted: CD45RA+ positively selected. This TCR was sampled from a man younger than 30 in good health. The genes are TRBV11-2 and TRBJ2-5, with TRBD1 matching 9 bases. DNA of the CDR3: TGTGCCAGCAGTTCGGTAGGGACAGGGCTGGAGACCCAGTACTTC. This translates into CASSSVGTGLETQYF.